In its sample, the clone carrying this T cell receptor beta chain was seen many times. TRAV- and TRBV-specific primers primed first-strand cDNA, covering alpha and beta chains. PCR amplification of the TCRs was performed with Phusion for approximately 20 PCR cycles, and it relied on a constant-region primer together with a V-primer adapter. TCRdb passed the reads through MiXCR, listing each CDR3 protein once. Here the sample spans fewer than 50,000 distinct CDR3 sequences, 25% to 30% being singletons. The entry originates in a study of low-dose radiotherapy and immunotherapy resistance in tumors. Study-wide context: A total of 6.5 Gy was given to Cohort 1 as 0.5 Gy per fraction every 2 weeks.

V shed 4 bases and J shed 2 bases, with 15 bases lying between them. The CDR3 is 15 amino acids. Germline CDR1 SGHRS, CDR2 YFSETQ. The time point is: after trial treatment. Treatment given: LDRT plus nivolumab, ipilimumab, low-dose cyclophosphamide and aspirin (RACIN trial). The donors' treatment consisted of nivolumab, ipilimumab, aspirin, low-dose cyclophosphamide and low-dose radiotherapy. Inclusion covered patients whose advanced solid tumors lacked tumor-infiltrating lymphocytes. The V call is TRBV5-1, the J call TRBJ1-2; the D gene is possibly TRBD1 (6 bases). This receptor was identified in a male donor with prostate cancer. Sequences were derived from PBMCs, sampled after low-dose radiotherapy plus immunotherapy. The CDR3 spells CASSVVQGVNYGYTF. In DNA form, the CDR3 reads TGCGCCAGCAGCGTCGTACAGGGTGTGAACTATGGCTACACCTTC. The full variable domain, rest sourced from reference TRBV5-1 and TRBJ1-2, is KAGVTQTPRYLIKTRGQQVTLSCSPISGHRSVSWYQQTPGQGLQFLFEYFSETQRNKGNFPGRFSGRQFSNSRSEMNVSTLELGDSALYLCASSVVQGVNYGYTFGSGTRLTVV.